The 17 T cell receptor beta chains below all came from one sample that was sequenced in a study of pediatric ulcerative colitis. Rectal tissue came from one to two pinch biopsies taken at colonoscopy. Measured with immunoSEQ multiplex PCR; TCRdb has only the in-frame clones, and not every one. The table includes 36,000 or so clones, about 80% detected once. The specimen was gut tissue. All receptors derive from a boy between 10 and 17 years old with moderate ulcerative colitis.

There are a few counts of this clone. This rearrangement joins TRBV11-2 to TRBJ2-1; TRBD2 agrees at 11 bases. Germline CDR1 reads SGHAT; CDR2 reads FQNNGV. The CDR3 is made up of 14 amino acids. V was clipped by 10 bases and J by 2 bases; unmatched bases: 4. The CDR3 region is CATRLAGPYNEQFF. Here the CDR3 DNA reads TGTGCCACCAGACTAGCGGGGCCCTACAATGAGCAGTTCTTC.

This rearrangement joins TRBV7-9 to TRBJ2-1; TRBD2 matches 12 bases. CDR1 SEHNR and CDR2 FQNEAQ come from the germline V gene (reference sequence). This CDR3 has 15 amino acids. After removal of 6 bases from V and 4 bases from J, the junction contained 4 bases not matched to a gene. The CDR3 is CASRLAGGDYNEQFF. The CDR3 DNA reads as TGTGCCAGCAGACTAGCGGGAGGCGATTACAATGAGCAGTTCTTC.

This CDR3 reads CSAGGQGNYGYTF. As DNA, the CDR3 is TGCAGCGCCGGGGGGCAGGGGAATTATGGCTACACCTTC. This rearrangement joins TRBV29-1 to TRBJ1-2; TRBD1 might be the D (6 bases). V lost 7 bases and J 5 bases, leaving 17 bases between the germline ends. This CDR3 is built from 13 residues. Germline assignment: CDR1 SQVTM and CDR2 ANQGSEA.

The chain uses TRBV15 and TRBJ2-5; D remains unclear. This CDR3 contains 13 residues. CDR1 and CDR2 from the germline V gene are LNHNV and YYDKDF (reference sequence). Trimming took off 3 bases at V and 4 bases at J, with 9 bases between the two ends. The DNA of the CDR3 is TGTGCCACCAGCAGCGGAGTGGGAGAGACCCAGTACTTC. This encodes CATSSGVGETQYF.

The chain employs TRBV7-9 and TRBJ2-2; D gene unclear. Trimming took 6 bases from V and 7 from J, leaving 12 bases between them. Germline V lookup: CDR1 SEHNR, CDR2 FQNEAQ (reference sequence). The CDR3 consists of 13 residues. In DNA form, the CDR3 reads TGTGCCAGCAGGCCATTGGCTCACGGGGAGCTGTTTTTT. Amino acids: CASRPLAHGELFF. Full variable domain (outside the CDR3, taken from reference TRBV7-9 and TRBJ2-2): DTGVSQNPRHKITKRGQNVTFRCDPISEHNRLYWYRQTLGQGPEFLTYFQNEAQLEKSRLLSDRFSAERPKGSFSTLEIQRTEQGDSAMYLCASRPLAHGELFFGEGSRLTVL.

V gene TRBV10-3 combines with J gene TRBJ2-3; a weak D match, TRBD2 (6 bases). CDR1 and CDR2 (germline): ENHRY, SYGVKD. The CDR3 runs 11 residues. Trimming shortened V by 6 bases and J by 5 bases, and 6 bases separated the two germline ends. The CDR3: CAIRGGDTQYF. Written as DNA, the CDR3 is TGTGCCATCAGGGGAGGAGATACGCAGTATTTT.

The V and J genes are TRBV4-1 and TRBJ2-1, with no clear D. The V gene lost 0 bases and the J gene lost 6 bases, with 9 bases spanning the gap. This CDR3 has 14 residues. Germline V gene data show CDR1 as MGHRA and CDR2 as YSYEKL. In DNA, the CDR3 is TGCGCCAGCAGCCAAGATAGCTGGCTCAATGAGCAGTTCTTC. Protein: CASSQDSWLNEQFF.

The rearrangement links TRBV2 to TRBJ2-5; 8 bases are shared with TRBD1. The CDR3 extends over 16 amino acids. Germline V gene data show CDR1 as SNHLY and CDR2 as FYNNEI. The trim removed 5 bases at V and 5 bases at J, leaving 13 bases unmatched. CDR3 sequence: CASSKNPDRGTETQYF. CDR3 coding DNA: TGTGCCAGCAGTAAAAACCCAGACAGGGGCACGGAGACCCAGTACTTC.

The chain is built from TRBV5-6 and TRBJ1-5, with 7 bases aligning to TRBD1. The germline gives CDR1 SGHDT, CDR2 YYEEEE. The CDR3 contains 14 residues. V was clipped by 3 bases and J by 2 bases; unmatched bases: 2. The CDR3 sequence is CASSSGQGNQPQHF. In nucleotides, the CDR3 is TGTGCCAGCAGCTCCGGACAGGGCAATCAGCCCCAGCATTTT.

V and J are TRBV7-2 and TRBJ1-4; no firm D call. The CDR3 totals 17 residues. The V end lost 1 base, the J end lost 0 bases, and 12 bases lay between the germline ends. Germline loops: CDR1 SGHTA, CDR2 FQGNSA. The CDR3 DNA follows: TGTGCCAGCAGCTTAGGACGGATGGGGTCAACTAATGAAAAACTGTTTTTT. Protein: CASSLGRMGSTNEKLFF.

CDR3: CASSSPPVLAGETQYF. CDR3 sequence (DNA): TGTGCCAGTAGTTCCCCCCCCGTACTAGCGGGCGAGACCCAGTACTTC. The chain uses TRBV19 and TRBJ2-5; 9 bases agree with TRBD2. Germline V CDR1 and CDR2: LNHDA, SQIVND (reference sequence). This CDR3 comprises 16 residues. Germline trimming cut 5 bases from V and 5 bases from J; bases unmatched to any gene: 12.

This clone is classed as medium-sized. At one boundary the junction diverges from the germline segment, which might be a read error. The J gene is TRBJ2-7, the V gene TRBV6-6; no reliable D call. This CDR3 contains 13 residues. Per germline, CDR1 MNHNY and CDR2 SVGAGI (reference sequence). This CDR3 is CASTYKSSYEQYF. Written as DNA, the CDR3 is TGTGCCAGCACTTACAAGAGCTCCTACGAGCAGTACTTC.

This sequence joins TRBV6-6 and TRBJ2-2; unclear D gene. V was shortened by 2 bases and J by 7 bases, with 11 bases between the two germline ends. CDR1 is MNHNY and CDR2 is SVGAGI in the germline V gene (reference sequence). This CDR3 comprises 14 residues. The CDR3 nucleotides read TGTGCCAGCAGTTACACCCAGACACGCGGGGAGCTGTTTTTT. This translates into CASSYTQTRGELFF.

This clone was seen a handful of times. The gene calls are TRBV7-8 and TRBJ2-1; TRBD2 aligns across 10 bases. The CDR3 covers 15 residues. The ends lost 5 bases at V and 0 bases at J; junction bases unmatched: 1. Germline V CDR1 and CDR2: SGHVS, FQNEAQ. As DNA, the CDR3 is TGTGCCAGCAGCGAGCGGGGGGGCTCCTACAATGAGCAGTTCTTC. Protein product: CASSERGGSYNEQFF. The variable domain in full, with the rest retrieved from reference TRBV7-8 and TRBJ2-1, is GAGVSQSPRYKVAKRGQDVALRCDPISGHVSLFWYQQALGQGPEFLTYFQNEAQLDKSGLPSDRFFAERPEGSVSTLKIQRTQQEDSAVYLCASSERGGSYNEQFFGPGTRLTVL.

This clone was observed a few times. The genes are TRBV7-2 and TRBJ2-3; 14 nucleotides match TRBD2. V shed 2 bases, J shed 2 bases, and the junction held 3 bases outside the gene matches. The length of the CDR3 is 17 residues. Germline CDR1 SGHTA, CDR2 FQGNSA. This CDR3 reads CASSLRLAGGLTDTQYF. CDR3 DNA: TGTGCCAGCAGCTTAAGACTAGCGGGGGGGCTCACAGATACGCAGTATTTT.

The chain employs TRBV6-1 and TRBJ2-3, with D uncertain. CDR1 and CDR2 (germline): MNHNS, SASEGT. CDR3 length: 11 residues. V lost 2 bases, J lost 9 bases, and 6 bases lay in between. The CDR3 region is CASSEYITQYF. The CDR3 bases are TGTGCCAGCAGTGAATACATAACGCAGTATTTT.

The chain joins TRBV6-1 to TRBJ1-2; D is ambiguous. This CDR3 region has 12 residues. Germline V CDR1 and CDR2: MNHNS, SASEGT. The ends were cut back, 6 bases at V and 1 base at J, with 6 bases in the middle. In DNA, the CDR3 is TGTGCCAGCAGCGGGAGTAACTATGGCTACACCTTC. Its protein product is CASSGSNYGYTF.